A single sample is the source of the 30 T cell receptor beta chains below, sequenced in a study of T cell changes during pregnancy in multiple sclerosis. Measured with immunoSEQ multiplex PCR; TCRdb has only the in-frame clones, and not every one. This sample has over 40,000 clones, with more than 70% found just once. Material: CD8+ T cells from peripheral blood mononuclear cells, obtained after pregnancy. Receptor source: a female donor in good health, enrolled as a control in a pregnancy study.

The chain has TRBV5-1 and TRBJ1-5; 9 bases match TRBD1. CDR1 is SGHRS and CDR2 is YFSETQ in the germline V gene. The ends lost 0 bases at V and 4 bases at J; junction bases unmatched: 2. This CDR3 region has 15 residues. In DNA form, the CDR3 reads TGCGCCAGCAGCTTGGACAGGGGGCCAAATCAGCCCCAGCATTTT. It translates to CASSLDRGPNQPQHF.

This clone was detected only once. The rearrangement joins TRBV4-1 to TRBJ1-6; 7 positions match TRBD1. The CDR3 spans 16 residues. Trimming took 1 base from V and 4 from J; bases not matched to a gene: 4. In germline, CDR1 is MGHRA, CDR2 YSYEKL. CDR3 sequence: CASSQGQGGYNSPLHF. Written as DNA, the CDR3 is TGCGCCAGCAGCCAAGGTCAGGGGGGTTATAATTCACCCCTCCACTTT.

This chain joins TRBV11-2 and TRBJ1-6; possible D gene TRBD1, 5 bases. From germline, CDR1 is SGHAT and CDR2 FQNNGV. CDR3 length: 14 residues. Trimming stripped 1 base from V and 9 bases from J, with 10 bases between. As DNA, the CDR3 is TGTGCCAGCAGCTTAGGGACAACGGGTTCACCCCTCCACTTT. This codes for CASSLGTTGSPLHF.

The gene calls are TRBV5-6 and TRBJ1-2; D is possibly TRBD1 (5 bases). This CDR3 spans 17 amino acids. Trimming removed 5 bases from V and 3 bases from J, with 23 bases in between. The germline gives CDR1 SGHDT, CDR2 YYEEEE. In DNA, the CDR3 is TGTGCCAGCAGTTACTCAGGGTTTTCGTACCGGGACTATGGCTACACCTTC. The encoded protein is CASSYSGFSYRDYGYTF.

The chain couples TRBV4-3 to TRBJ1-3; no clear D gene. Germline loops: CDR1 LGHNA, CDR2 YSLEER. V lost 0 bases, J lost 0 bases, and 12 bases lay in between. CDR3 length equals 17 residues. CDR3 DNA: TGCGCCAGCAGCCAAGATCGAGGTCTTAGCTCTGGAAACACCATATATTTT. This gives the protein CASSQDRGLSSGNTIYF.

The rearrangement joins TRBV27 to TRBJ2-1; tentatively, D is TRBD1 (5 bases). Looked up from germline, CDR1 is MNHEY and CDR2 is SMNVEV (reference sequence). Trimming shortened V by 7 bases and J by 5 bases, and 12 bases separated the two germline ends. CDR3 size: 13 residues. CDR3 protein: CASTRDSHNEQFF. The CDR3 DNA reads as TGTGCCAGCACTCGCGACAGCCACAATGAGCAGTTCTTC.

The rearrangement uses TRBV30 and TRBJ1-2, with a possible D match to TRBD1 (6 bases). V was cut by 1 base and J by 10 bases, with 25 bases left in between. Germline loops: CDR1 GTSNPN, CDR2 SVGIG (reference sequence). The CDR3 consists of 16 residues. The CDR3 DNA is TGTGCCTGGAGTGAGACCCCCGGCGGGGGGGCTTTTGTCTACACCTTC. This encodes CAWSETPGGGAFVYTF.

This rearrangement joins TRBV19 to TRBJ2-1, with TRBD2 matching over 8 bases. From germline, CDR1 is LNHDA and CDR2 SQIVND (reference sequence). The V gene end was trimmed by 5 bases and the J gene end by 7 bases; junction bases not matched to a gene: 7. The CDR3 runs to 14 residues. CDR3 nucleotides: TGTGCCAGTAGTTTAAGCGGGGGACCTAATGAGCAGTTCTTC. As protein: CASSLSGGPNEQFF.

This clone has only one observation. The chain employs TRBV10-3 and TRBJ1-2, with D perhaps TRBD1 (5 bases). The V gene's germline CDR1 is ENHRY and CDR2 SYGVKD. The CDR3 extends over 15 amino acids. Trimming took 4 bases from V and 0 from J, leaving 12 bases between them. In nucleotides, the CDR3 is TGTGCCATCAGTGGCGGGGGGTTAGCTAACTATGGCTACACCTTC. It is translated as CAISGGGLANYGYTF.

The chain is built from TRBV9 and TRBJ1-1, with D possibly being TRBD1 (5 bases). CDR3 length equals 14 residues. The V gene's germline CDR1 is SGDLS and CDR2 YYNGEE. V lost 4 bases to trimming and J lost 1 base, with 11 bases between them. CDR3 loop: CASSLRDSNTEAFF. DNA of the CDR3: TGTGCCAGCAGCTTACGGGACTCGAACACTGAAGCTTTCTTT.

The chain recombines TRBV5-8 with TRBJ1-4; 9 bases match TRBD1. Germline CDR1 is SGHTS and CDR2 is YDEGEE. The J segment lost 2 bases and the V segment lost 2 bases, leaving 13 bases of the junction unmatched. This CDR3 region has 19 residues. CDR3 in amino acids: CASSFHPGQGGWTNEKLFF. Here the CDR3 DNA reads TGTGCCAGCAGCTTTCACCCGGGACAGGGAGGATGGACTAATGAAAAACTGTTTTTT.

The rearrangement joins TRBV30 to TRBJ1-5, with a weak D call TRBD1 (6 bases). The V gene's germline CDR1 is GTSNPN and CDR2 SVGIG (reference sequence). The CDR3 has 15 residues. Deletions cut 0 bases from V and 4 bases from J, with 13 bases between. The CDR3 DNA reads as TGTGCCTGGAGTGTACAAGGGGGGGTGAATCAGCCCCAGCATTTT. This gives the protein CAWSVQGGVNQPQHF.

The chain links TRBV4-1 to TRBJ1-1; possibly TRBD1 for D (5 bases). The CDR3 runs 13 residues. Germline lookup yields CDR1 MGHRA and CDR2 YSYEKL. V was pared by 0 bases and J by 5 bases, with 7 bases between. In nucleotides, the CDR3 is TGCGCCAGCAGCCAAGAAAGGGGTACTGAAGCTTTCTTT. This translates into CASSQERGTEAFF.

The V call is TRBV4-1, the J call TRBJ1-5, with D possibly TRBD1 on 6 matching bases. The V end was cut by 0 bases, the J end by 11 bases, with 17 bases between. The CDR3 sequence is 15 residues long. The germline V gene has CDR1 MGHRA and CDR2 YSYEKL. CDR3 in amino acids: CASSQERGGVMAQHF. The CDR3 bases are TGCGCCAGCAGCCAAGAAAGGGGGGGGGTAATGGCCCAGCATTTT.

This chain connects TRBV11-2 to TRBJ1-1, with TRBD1 identical over 7 bases. CDR1 and CDR2 from the germline V gene are SGHAT and FQNNGV. The CDR3 extends over 18 amino acids. J lost 0 bases, V lost 1 base, and 11 bases had no gene match. CDR3 in amino acids: CASSLVFGQGDMNTEAFF. The CDR3 DNA reads TGTGCCAGCAGCTTAGTTTTCGGGCAGGGGGATATGAACACTGAAGCTTTCTTT.

The chain links TRBV27 to TRBJ1-1; TRBD1 agrees at 8 bases. This CDR3 is built from 12 residues. The germline CDR1 and CDR2 sequences are MNHEY and SMNVEV (reference sequence). Unmatched junction bases numbered 4, after V lost 6 bases and J lost 7 bases. This CDR3 is CASRPTGGEAFF. The CDR3 coding sequence is TGTGCCAGCAGACCAACAGGGGGTGAAGCTTTCTTT.

The V gene is TRBV30, the J gene TRBJ1-1; maybe TRBD1 (5 bases). V shed 4 bases and J shed 5 bases, with 14 bases lying between them. Germline V gene lookup returns CDR1 GTSNPN and CDR2 SVGIG (reference sequence). CDR3 size: 13 residues. CDR3 protein: CAWNSGHGTEAFF. CDR3 in DNA: TGTGCCTGGAATTCCGGACACGGGACTGAAGCTTTCTTT.

This clone occurred a few times. The J gene is TRBJ1-1, the V gene TRBV5-4; 9 bases fit TRBD1. CDR1 is SGHNT, CDR2 YYREEE, per germline (reference sequence). After removal of 6 bases from V and 5 bases from J, the junction contained 14 bases not matched to a gene. This CDR3 comprises 16 residues. CDR3 in DNA: TGTGCCAGCAACCAGGACAGGGGAGGGGTGAGGACTGAAGCTTTCTTT. Translation gives CASNQDRGGVRTEAFF.

The chain joins TRBV15 to TRBJ2-2; TRBD1 might be the D (5 bases). Per the germline V gene, CDR1 is LNHNV and CDR2 is YYDKDF (reference sequence). V lost 3 bases and J lost 15, with 17 bases in between. The CDR3 spans 13 residues. The CDR3 DNA sequence: TGTGCCACCAGCAGTTCCTACCGCTCCAGGGTGTTTTTT. Encoded protein: CATSSSYRSRVFF.

The V and J genes are TRBV2 and TRBJ2-1, with TRBD2 as a possible D gene (5 bases). In germline, CDR1 is SNHLY, CDR2 FYNNEI. The CDR3 consists of 15 residues. V lost 0 bases and J lost 0, with 6 bases in between. The CDR3 nucleotides are TGTGCCAGCAGTGAAGCGGGGAGCTCCTACAATGAGCAGTTCTTC. It codes for CASSEAGSSYNEQFF.

This clone was recorded a few times. Written as DNA, the CDR3 is TGCGCCAGCAGTCCCATCAACTATGGCTACACCTTC. It translates to CASSPINYGYTF. The chain has TRBV23-1 and TRBJ1-2; D unresolved. TRBV23-1 is placed among ORFs of uncertain function. The CDR3 covers 12 residues. Trimming left V 4 bases short and J 2 bases short, with 5 bases between.

The chain couples TRBV5-4 to TRBJ1-1; no firm D call. Trimming took 4 bases from V and 4 from J, leaving 8 bases between them. This CDR3 spans 12 amino acids. Per germline, CDR1 SGHNT and CDR2 YYREEE (reference sequence). The CDR3 region is CASSPGSTEAFF. CDR3 DNA: TGTGCCAGCAGCCCCGGGAGCACTGAAGCTTTCTTT.

Regarding this clone: Compared with germline, one end of the junction differs, possibly owing to a read error. The rearrangement uses TRBV9 and TRBJ2-2; 10 bases map to TRBD1. CDR3 length equals 15 residues. The V gene's germline CDR1 is SGDLS and CDR2 YYNGEE. The CDR3 reads CASSFRDRGAGKLFF. In DNA, the CDR3 is TGTGCCAGCAGCTTCCGGGACAGGGGTGCCGGGAAGCTGTTTTTT. Based on the CDR3 plus reference TRBV9 and TRBJ2-2, the full variable domain is DSGVTQTPKHLITATGQRVTLRCSPRSGDLSVYWYQQSLDQGLQFLIQYYNGEERAKGNILERFSAQQFPDLHSELNLSSLELGDSALYFCASSFRDRGAGKLFFGEGSRLTVL.

This sequence joins TRBV6-5 and TRBJ1-2; no clear D. Germline loops: CDR1 MNHEY, CDR2 SVGAGI. CDR3 length: 14 amino acids. Trimming shortened V by 0 bases and J by 5 bases, and 10 bases separated the two germline ends. The CDR3: CASSYSEGGYGYTF. DNA for the CDR3: TGTGCCAGCAGTTACTCGGAGGGAGGGTATGGCTACACCTTC.

The chain is built from TRBV5-5 and TRBJ1-4, with D maybe TRBD1 (6 bases). The CDR3 runs to 13 residues. The V end lost 3 bases, the J end lost 6 bases, and 9 bases lay between the germline ends. CDR1 is SGHKS, CDR2 YYEKEE, per germline (reference sequence). CDR3: CASSWTDHEKLFF. In DNA form, the CDR3 reads TGTGCCAGCAGCTGGACAGATCATGAAAAACTGTTTTTT.

The gene calls are TRBV27 and TRBJ1-5; the D gene is possibly TRBD1 (5 bases). Trimming stripped 2 bases from V and 3 bases from J, with 11 bases between. Per germline, CDR1 MNHEY and CDR2 SMNVEV (reference sequence). The CDR3 is made up of 15 amino acids. DNA for the CDR3: TGTGCCAGCAGTTTAAGTAGACAGCCCAATCAGCCCCAGCATTTT. This encodes CASSLSRQPNQPQHF.

The V and J genes are TRBV7-9 and TRBJ1-1; a possible D gene is TRBD1 (6 bases). Trimming left V 5 bases short and J 6 bases short, with 22 bases between. The CDR3 runs to 16 residues. In germline, CDR1 is SEHNR, CDR2 FQNEAQ (reference sequence). CDR3 sequence (DNA): TGTGCCAGCAGCCTTAGGGGGACGGCGGCTGATGCTGAAGCTTTCTTT. It yields the protein CASSLRGTAADAEAFF.

This chain connects TRBV27 to TRBJ2-2; no firm D call. The germline V gene has CDR1 MNHEY and CDR2 SMNVEV (reference sequence). CDR3 size: 12 residues. With 5 bases removed from V and 4 bases from J, the gap between germline ends came to 5 bases. The CDR3 sequence: CASSIVTGELFF. The CDR3 nucleotides are TGTGCCAGCAGTATAGTCACCGGGGAGCTGTTTTTT.

This clone was seen only once. This chain uses TRBV4-3 with TRBJ2-3, with D tentatively TRBD2 (5 bases). The CDR3 has 15 amino acids. V was trimmed by 0 bases and J by 6 bases, leaving 13 bases between them. Germline V CDR1 and CDR2: LGHNA, YSLEER. As DNA, the CDR3 is TGCGCCAGCAGCCAAGATATGCGGGCCGCGGATACGCAGTATTTT. Its translation: CASSQDMRAADTQYF.

The chain couples TRBV4-3 to TRBJ1-1, with 7 bases matching TRBD1. Losses at the gene ends were 4 bases for V and 7 bases for J; bases not matched to a gene: 9. Germline CDR1 LGHNA, CDR2 YSLEER. The CDR3 runs to 14 residues. The CDR3 here is CASSPPGQNFEAFF. Written as DNA, the CDR3 is TGCGCCAGCAGCCCGCCGGGACAGAACTTTGAAGCTTTCTTT.